Given below is one T cell receptor (beta chain) in context. The specificity of this receptor is unknown. No base quality information exists; no much larger clone differs at one position. The data stem from a study of vaccination effects on CD4 cells after COVID-19 (dated by TCRdb to the early 2020s). Broadly, across the study: Each participant received two doses of an mRNA SARS-CoV-2 vaccine, either BNT162b2 or mRNA-1273. Altogether, some 11 COVID-19 convalescent patients and a few SARS-CoV-2-naive healthy vaccine recipients made up the full study. In both COVID-19 convalescent patients and infection-naive vaccine recipients, the study compared SARS-CoV-2 spike-specific CD4+ TCR repertoires from before mRNA vaccination with those from after it. Cultures from other donors in the study were sequenced with the Oncomine TCR Beta short-read assay on an Illumina iSeq 100. Results and caveats for the whole study, not just this receptor: The study was limited by a small number of convalescent patients, and early post-infection timepoints were lacking. Clones induced by infection and clones induced by vaccination both contracted markedly at late timepoints after vaccination, which fits with T cell responses waning over time. Among healthy vaccine recipients, nearly all vaccine-induced clones were SARS-CoV-2 mono-reactive, and just 1 of 255 was cross-reactive with common cold coronaviruses.

The germline V gene (reference sequence) gives CDR1 as MNHEY and CDR2 as SMNVEV. V is clipped by 4 bases and J by 3 bases, and the sequence between their germline boundaries is 10 bases long. The CDR3, cysteine through phenylalanine, is 14 amino acids long. The DNA shown is the 42-base CDR3, in frame from base 1. Libraries were made using the immunoSEQ multiplex PCR assay. DNA from the CD4+ T cells that had been cultured and isolated underwent TCR beta CDR3 sequencing. The paper's processing steps were these. Non-productive TCR sequences were removed, reads were trimmed to the CDR3 region, and CDR3s of at least 7 amino acids were retained. The MANAFEST web app was used to identify antigen-specific clonotypes by comparing expansion in peptide wells with expansion in reference cultures. To be called positive, a clone needed expansion at FDR<0.05 compared with the reference and with all other wells, an odds ratio greater than 5, and a frequency greater than 0.1% in two replicate wells. A clonotype was called cross-reactive if it was significantly expanded both in SARS-CoV-2 spike wells and in at least one common cold coronavirus spike condition. Using the stringdist R package, CDR3 similarity was measured by Levenshtein distance, and unrooted trees were constructed with ape in R 3.6.1. TCRdb limited this immuneACCESS table to in-frame rearrangements with V and J called. A share of clones is missing; checked studies link under half to unresolved V genes, and the rest is unexplained. The V and J calls and the clone size are those of that table, but D and trimming were determined from the DNA. This sample holds 52,000 or so clones; around 67% were observed only once. The ten largest make up around 16% of the sample.

In the ViraFEST assay, PBMC were stimulated with viral peptide pools, and antigen-specific CD4+ T cell clonotypes were then identified by expansion using TCR sequencing. After 10 days of culture, CD4+ T cells were isolated with the EasySep CD4+ T cell isolation kit. The absence of prior SARS-CoV-2 infection in healthy vaccine recipients was confirmed by negative nucleocapsid antibodies before and after vaccination. Each well held two million PBMC cultured in IMDM containing 5% human AB serum, 8.5 to 10 IU/ml IL-2 and gentamicin, along with roughly 10 ug/ml peptides. Half of the culture medium was replaced with fresh IL-2-containing medium on days 3 and 7. Unless noted otherwise, every peptide stimulation condition was cultured in triplicate wells. Using Ficoll-Paque Plus gradient centrifugation, PBMC were separated from whole blood and then either used fresh or cryopreserved at -140C. The overlapping peptide pools covered the spike proteins of SARS-CoV-2 and of the common cold coronaviruses HCoV-NL63, HCoV-OC43 and HCoV-229E. Genomic DNA was extracted from cultured CD4+ T cells with the QIAamp micro DNA kit.

The starting material was CD4+ T cells from PBMCs cultured with SARS-CoV-2 spike peptides, obtained before COVID-19 vaccination. This sample's cell subset or site label indicates: SARS-CoV-2 spike overlapping peptide pool stimulation. This clonotype originated in a human donor who received a COVID-19 vaccine. The chain employs TRBV27 and TRBJ1-5; the D gene cannot be resolved reliably. The sequence in DNA is TGTGCCAGCAGTTCCACAAGTCCCAATCAGCCCCAGCATTTT. Translated, it reads CASSSTSPNQPQHF.